Shown below are 31 T cell receptor beta chains from a single sample sequenced in a study of CD8 T cells in ankylosing spondylitis (dated by TCRdb to 2016 to 2017). Library generation was performed with 5' RACE. Sequencing took place on an Illumina HiSeq 2500. TCRdb ran its own pipeline on the public reads, namely fastp trimming at Q25 and MiXCR clone calling, and kept in-frame beta chains. One record per CDR3 amino acid sequence lists the most common genes and DNA. This sample holds about 150,000 distinct CDR3 sequences; roughly 6.6% were observed only once. The ten largest clones take up roughly 12% of the sample. Sequencing input: blood, either unsorted or a sorted T cell fraction (not recorded which). Every receptor here comes from a female donor with ankylosing spondylitis or in good health (not recorded which).

There are a few counts of this clonotype. This chain connects TRBV20-1 to TRBJ2-1; 13 positions agree with TRBD2. This CDR3 region has 16 residues. V gave up 6 bases and J gave up 4 bases; unmatched junction bases: 9. CDR1 is DFQATT and CDR2 is SNEGSKA in the germline V gene (reference sequence). The DNA for the CDR3 is TGCAGTGCCGACGAGACTAGCGGGGGGCCGTACAATGAGCAGTTCTTC. This sequence encodes CSADETSGGPYNEQFF.

This clonotype was seen a few times. The V gene is TRBV24-1, the J gene TRBJ2-4; TRBD1 agrees at 7 bases. Germline V lookup: CDR1 KGHDR, CDR2 SFDVKD. Trimming cost V 8 bases and J 2 bases; bases outside gene matches: 23. The CDR3 has 20 residues. The CDR3 protein is CATKFRGWDLDSLSKNIQYF. Written as DNA, the CDR3 is TGTGCCACCAAGTTCAGGGGGTGGGATTTGGATTCGCTATCCAAAAACATTCAGTACTTC.

This clonotype was seen repeatedly, ten times or more. This chain uses TRBV6-1 with TRBJ1-1; 9 bases map to TRBD1. Losses at the gene ends were 6 bases for V and 5 bases for J; bases not matched to a gene: 10. CDR3 size: 15 residues. CDR1 is MNHNS and CDR2 is SASEGT in the germline V gene. CDR3 sequence (DNA): TGTGCCAGCAGAAAGCCACAGGGGGCATGGACTGAAGCTTTCTTT. Protein: CASRKPQGAWTEAFF.

In this sample, this clonotype turned up many times. J is TRBJ2-1 and V is TRBV6-4, with a weak D call TRBD2 (6 bases). This CDR3 is 14 amino acids long. Germline V gene sequence: CDR1 MRHNA, CDR2 SNTAGT. Trimming stripped 3 bases from V and 4 bases from J, with 10 bases between. The CDR3 bases are TGTGCCAGCAGTGAAACGGGGGATTACAATGAGCAGTTCTTC. It yields the protein CASSETGDYNEQFF.

The chain couples TRBV12-5 to TRBJ1-2; D possibly corresponds to TRBD1 (6 bases). Looked up from germline, CDR1 is LGHNT and CDR2 is FRNRAP. Trimming shortened V by 6 bases and J by 8 bases, and 16 bases separated the two germline ends. The CDR3 is made up of 13 amino acids. CDR3 region: CASGLGHLEGYTF. As DNA, the CDR3 is TGTGCTAGTGGCCTGGGACACCTTGAGGGCTACACCTTC.

This clonotype was recorded at least ten times. V usage is TRBV28 and J usage is TRBJ1-1; 10 nucleotides line up with TRBD1. The CDR3 runs to 15 residues. Trimming removed 7 bases from V and 6 bases from J; junction bases left unmatched: 11. Germline V CDR1 and CDR2: MDHEN, SYDVKM. The CDR3 here is CASTLPDRGGPEAFF. The CDR3 nucleotides are TGTGCCAGCACCCTACCGGACAGGGGGGGTCCTGAAGCTTTCTTT.

This clonotype showed up many times. J is TRBJ1-1 and V is TRBV9; D perhaps matches TRBD1 (6 bases). Trimming took off 4 bases at V and 1 base at J, with 14 bases between the two ends. CDR1 and CDR2 (germline): SGDLS, YYNGEE. The length of the CDR3 is 15 residues. The CDR3 spells CASSTTQGGNTEAFF. CDR3 bases: TGTGCCAGCAGCACTACACAGGGAGGGAACACTGAAGCTTTCTTT. Complete variable domain (other parts from reference TRBV9 and TRBJ1-1): DSGVTQTPKHLITATGQRVTLRCSPRSGDLSVYWYQQSLDQGLQFLIQYYNGEERAKGNILERFSAQQFPDLHSELNLSSLELGDSALYFCASSTTQGGNTEAFFGQGTRLTVV.

This clonotype was recorded a few times. The V and J genes are TRBV12-3 or TRBV12-4 and TRBJ2-1; maybe TRBD2 (6 bases). Trimming took 6 bases from V and 2 from J, leaving 14 bases between them. CDR3 length equals 15 residues. In DNA form, the CDR3 reads TGTGCCAGCAGCAACTATGGGGGGACCTACAATGAGCAGTTCTTC. Its protein is CASSNYGGTYNEQFF.

There are many counts of this clonotype. The genes are TRBV9 and TRBJ2-3; 9 bases map to TRBD2. Losses at the gene ends were 0 bases for V and 0 bases for J; bases not matched to a gene: 8. Germline V gene sequence: CDR1 SGDLS, CDR2 YYNGEE. The CDR3 contains 18 residues. The CDR3 DNA reads TGTGCCAGCAGCGTAGACGTAGCGGGGGACCTAAGCACAGATACGCAGTATTTT. Residues: CASSVDVAGDLSTDTQYF.

The table lists this clonotype with many counts. The chain combines TRBV12-3 or TRBV12-4 with TRBJ2-1; 7 bases agree with TRBD2. This CDR3 contains 14 residues. J lost 8 bases, V lost 3 bases, and 7 bases had no gene match. The chain's CDR3 is CASSLGLAVHEQFF. CDR3 sequence (DNA): TGTGCCAGCAGTTTGGGCCTAGCGGTCCATGAGCAGTTCTTC.

Many counts were recorded for this clonotype. V usage is TRBV7-3 and J usage is TRBJ1-5; 9 bases agree with TRBD1. The CDR3 runs to 17 residues. The germline V gene has CDR1 SGHTA and CDR2 FQGTGA. The junction had 14 bases not matched to a gene; V was cut back by 5 bases and J by 6 bases. CDR3 coding DNA: TGTGCCAGCAGCCATCCCCAAAACAGGGGGCTGATTCAGCCCCAGCATTTT. Translating it yields CASSHPQNRGLIQPQHF. The full variable domain, in which reference TRBV7-3 and TRBJ1-5 provide the parts outside the CDR3, is GAGVSQTPSNKVTEKGKYVELRCDPISGHTALYWYRQSLGQGPEFLIYFQGTGAADDSGLPNDRFFAVRPEGSVSTLKIQRTERGDSAVYLCASSHPQNRGLIQPQHFGDGTRLSIL.

This clonotype was counted at least ten times. V and J are TRBV12-3 or TRBV12-4 and TRBJ2-6, with D unresolved. Trimming took 4 bases from V and 2 from J, leaving 12 bases between them. The CDR3 is 16 residues long. CDR3 sequence: CASSSTLKTGANVLTF. The CDR3 DNA reads as TGTGCCAGCAGTTCAACGTTAAAGACTGGGGCCAACGTCCTGACTTTC.

This clonotype occurred many times. The chain employs TRBV28 and TRBJ1-6, with D unresolved. The CDR3 is 13 amino acids. The ends were cut back, 9 bases at V and 0 bases at J, with 6 bases in the middle. Germline values: CDR1 MDHEN, CDR2 SYDVKM. CDR3 sequence reads: CASLGSYNSPLHF. CDR3 sequence (DNA): TGTGCCAGTCTAGGCTCCTATAATTCACCCCTCCACTTT.

Ten or more counts support this clonotype. The CDR3: CASSSVGGRQPQHF. The CDR3 DNA sequence: TGTGCCAGCAGTTCGGTTGGGGGCCGGCAGCCCCAGCATTTT. The V gene is TRBV12-3 or TRBV12-4, the J gene TRBJ1-5, with D tentatively TRBD1 (6 bases). This CDR3 is built from 14 residues. V shed 4 bases and J shed 7 bases, with 14 bases lying between them.

Ten or more counts support this clonotype. The rearrangement uses TRBV5-6 and TRBJ2-5; 13 nucleotides line up with TRBD2. Germline V lookup: CDR1 SGHDT, CDR2 YYEEEE. Unmatched junction bases numbered 4, after V lost 3 bases and J lost 2 bases. The CDR3 has 16 residues. CDR3 sequence: CASSSGLAGAQETQYF. CDR3 nucleotide sequence: TGTGCCAGCAGCTCTGGACTAGCGGGGGCACAAGAGACCCAGTACTTC.

This clonotype came up many times. The chain has TRBV5-1 and TRBJ2-3; D gene ambiguous. V was clipped by 3 bases and J by 2 bases, with 4 bases between them. CDR3 size: 12 residues. Germline-derived CDR1 and CDR2 are SGHRS and YFSETQ. The CDR3 DNA reads TGCGCCAGCAGCTCCCACACAGATACGCAGTATTTT. It translates to CASSSHTDTQYF.

This clonotype was counted at least ten times. CDR3 amino acids: CASSLGTGGVQPQHF. DNA of the CDR3: TGTGCCAGCAGTTTGGGGACAGGGGGCGTTCAGCCCCAGCATTTT. V is TRBV12-3 or TRBV12-4 and J is TRBJ1-5; 12 bases map to TRBD1. The V segment lost 3 bases and the J segment 6 bases; nucleotides outside the gene matches: 3. The CDR3 has 15 amino acids.

Ten or more counts support this clonotype. This chain joins TRBV12-3 or TRBV12-4 and TRBJ2-3; 7 bases fit TRBD1. J gave up 0 bases and V 6 bases, and 3 bases lay outside the gene matches. The CDR3 runs 14 residues. The CDR3 DNA is TGTGCCAGCAGCAAGGGGGCCAGCACAGATACGCAGTATTTT. Translation: CASSKGASTDTQYF.

In this sample, this clonotype turned up a few times. The rearrangement links TRBV29-1 to TRBJ1-1, with D unclear. Looked up from germline, CDR1 is SQVTM and CDR2 is ANQGSEA. Trimming removed 7 bases at V and 0 bases at J, with 9 bases between. The CDR3 covers 12 residues. CDR3 sequence reads: CSALDVNTEAFF. DNA of the CDR3: TGCAGCGCGCTTGACGTGAACACTGAAGCTTTCTTT.

This clonotype was counted between two and nine times. This chain uses TRBV5-6 with TRBJ2-5; the D gene could be TRBD1 or TRBD2 (5 bases each). This CDR3 comprises 14 residues. Germline lookup yields CDR1 SGHDT and CDR2 YYEEEE. V was shortened by 0 bases and J by 10 bases, with 16 bases between the two germline ends. CDR3: CASSLERLPRDQYF. The CDR3 DNA is TGTGCCAGCAGCTTGGAGCGGCTACCCAGGGACCAGTACTTC.

This clonotype was seen many times. This sequence joins TRBV4-1 and TRBJ1-3; D gene unclear. Germline V gene data show CDR1 as MGHRA and CDR2 as YSYEKL. V lost 1 base and J lost 2, with 15 bases in between. The length of the CDR3 is 17 residues. This CDR3 reads CASSQVAVGYAGNTIYF. CDR3 DNA: TGCGCCAGCAGCCAAGTCGCAGTAGGTTACGCTGGAAACACCATATATTTT.

This clonotype was detected many times. The chain employs TRBV3-1 and TRBJ2-1; D could derive from TRBD1 or TRBD2 (5 bases each). This CDR3 comprises 15 residues. In germline, CDR1 is LGHDT, CDR2 YNNKEL (reference sequence). V shed 3 bases and J shed 5 bases, with 14 bases lying between them. CDR3 nucleotides: TGTGCCAGCAGCCAGCCACCAGGGCGGGACAATGAGCAGTTCTTC. Translation gives CASSQPPGRDNEQFF.

V usage is TRBV12-3 or TRBV12-4 and J usage is TRBJ1-3, with a tentative D call TRBD1 (6 bases). This CDR3 has 14 residues. V gave up 7 bases and J gave up 2 bases, with 12 bases separating them. CDR3 amino acids: CASTNRDAGNTIYF. Here the CDR3 DNA reads TGTGCCAGCACCAACAGGGACGCTGGAAACACCATATATTTT.

This chain connects TRBV7-6 to TRBJ2-3; TRBD2 aligns across 8 bases. The germline V gene encodes CDR1 SGHVS and CDR2 FNYEAQ. V lost 1 base to trimming and J lost 2 bases; unmatched junction nucleotides: 2. This CDR3 comprises 15 residues. This CDR3 is CASSLGGGTTDTQYF. The CDR3 nucleotides read TGTGCCAGCAGCTTAGGCGGGGGGACCACAGATACGCAGTATTTT.

At least ten counts were recorded for this clonotype. V and J are TRBV24-1 and TRBJ1-2, with D possibly matching TRBD1 (5 bases). Trimming pared 3 bases from V and 0 bases from J, leaving 19 bases between. The CDR3 extends over 18 amino acids. CDR1 is KGHDR and CDR2 is SFDVKD in the germline V gene. The CDR3 sequence is CATSDPNSGTDTNYGYTF. The CDR3, as DNA: TGTGCCACCAGTGATCCCAACTCCGGGACGGACACTAACTATGGCTACACCTTC.

This clonotype was observed many times. V usage is TRBV6-2 or TRBV6-3 and J usage is TRBJ2-1, with TRBD2 matching 10 bases. The CDR3 loop spans 15 amino acids. CDR1 MNHEY and CDR2 SVGEGT come from the germline V gene. V lost 7 bases to trimming and J lost 5 bases; unmatched junction nucleotides: 8. CDR3 region: CASTQRGGRNNEQFF. The CDR3 DNA is TGTGCCAGCACCCAGCGGGGGGGCCGTAACAATGAGCAGTTCTTC.

This clonotype occurred a few times. The chain uses TRBV7-9 and TRBJ1-1; the D gene is possibly TRBD1 (6 bases). Trimming shortened V by 4 bases and J by 5 bases, and 20 bases separated the two germline ends. The CDR3 has 16 residues. Germline V lookup: CDR1 SEHNR, CDR2 FQNEAQ (reference sequence). The CDR3 region is CASSSTSRQERTEAFF. The CDR3 nucleotides are TGTGCCAGCAGCTCCACTTCGAGACAGGAGAGGACTGAAGCTTTCTTT.

This clonotype has a count of ten or more. The gene calls are TRBV20-1 and TRBJ2-5; 8 bases fit TRBD2. CDR1 DFQATT and CDR2 SNEGSKA come from the germline V gene (reference sequence). The V gene end was trimmed by 8 bases and the J gene end by 2 bases; junction bases not matched to a gene: 4. The CDR3 extends over 12 amino acids. The CDR3 region is CSSGTRQETQYF. In DNA, the CDR3 is TGCAGTTCTGGGACTAGGCAAGAGACCCAGTACTTC.

This clonotype was seen only a few times. A junction end diverges from the germline sequence, so it may reflect a read error. The chain couples TRBV20-1 to TRBJ2-1; the D is unclear. From germline, CDR1 is DFQATT and CDR2 SNEGSKA (reference sequence). This CDR3 comprises 13 residues. Written as DNA, the CDR3 is TGCAGCCGTGGCAGTACGTCATACACTGAGCAGTTCTTC. It is translated as CSRGSTSYTEQFF.

There are many counts of this clonotype. The chain links TRBV20-1 to TRBJ1-5, with D possibly matching TRBD1 (6 bases). Deletions cut 0 bases from V and 6 bases from J, with 21 bases between. Germline assignment: CDR1 DFQATT and CDR2 SNEGSKA (reference sequence). The CDR3 contains 17 residues. CDR3 in DNA: TGCAGTGCTAGAGATCCTCTAACAGGGAGTAACGGTCAGCCCCAGCATTTT. Translation gives CSARDPLTGSNGQPQHF.

This clonotype was counted at least ten times. The genes are TRBV27 and TRBJ1-1; D may be TRBD1 (6 bases). V lost 5 bases and J lost 4, with 14 bases in between. The CDR3 runs 14 residues. In germline, CDR1 is MNHEY, CDR2 SMNVEV (reference sequence). DNA for the CDR3: TGTGCCAGCAGTCAACAGGGTTGGGGCACTGAAGCTTTCTTT. Translation gives CASSQQGWGTEAFF.